These 10 T cell receptor beta chains came from one sample sequenced in a study of CD8+ T cells in alopecia areata. Treatment denoted: oral pan-JAK inhibitor, 5-10 mg twice daily. Extracted RNA was reverse transcribed, and the resulting cDNA served as sequencing template. Libraries were prepared by immunoSEQ multiplex PCR; TCRdb keeps only in-frame clonotypes and omits some of them. The table includes roughly 200,000 clones, about 53% detected once. The source was CD8+ T cells sorted from blood, collected at week 24, from a patient treated with tofacitinib. The receptors stem from a human donor with alopecia areata.

This chain connects TRBV5-6 to TRBJ1-1; D uncertain. The germline V and J ends were trimmed by 2 bases and 7 bases, with 9 bases remaining between them. The CDR3 covers 12 residues. Germline lookup yields CDR1 SGHDT and CDR2 YYEEEE. CDR3 in amino acids: CASSFVVGEAFF. CDR3 in DNA: TGTGCCAGCAGCTTCGTCGTGGGTGAAGCTTTCTTT.

Regarding this clone: Other DNA sequences in this sample translate to the same CDR3. The rearrangement joins TRBV5-6 to TRBJ2-7, with a tentative D call TRBD2 (5 bases). CDR1 and CDR2 from the germline V gene are SGHDT and YYEEEE. CDR3 length: 13 residues. The V end was cut by 4 bases, the J end by 0 bases, with 8 bases between. As DNA, the CDR3 is TGTGCCAGCAGCCTTGGGAGCTCCTACGAGCAGTACTTC. Translating gives CASSLGSSYEQYF.

There are a few counts of this clone. The V gene is TRBV2, the J gene TRBJ2-3; D remains unclear. The CDR3 contains 13 residues. Germline V gives CDR1 SNHLY, CDR2 FYNNEI. The V end was cut by 2 bases, the J end by 8 bases, with 11 bases between. The CDR3 loop reads CASSETPFATQYF. The CDR3 DNA is TGTGCCAGCAGTGAAACCCCTTTCGCTACGCAGTATTTT.

This clone was counted only a few times. The V gene is TRBV10-3, the J gene TRBJ1-2, with D possibly being TRBD1 (5 bases). This CDR3 has 13 residues. Trimming cost V 2 bases and J 4 bases, with 8 bases left between them. From germline, CDR1 is ENHRY and CDR2 SYGVKD. CDR3 DNA: TGTGCCATCAGTGAGGACAGTGGCTATGGCTACACCTTC. Translation: CAISEDSGYGYTF.

This chain links TRBV5-4 with TRBJ2-2; D remains ambiguous. The CDR3 has 12 amino acids. Per the germline V gene, CDR1 is SGHNT and CDR2 is YYREEE (reference sequence). V was trimmed by 5 bases and J by 1 base, leaving 3 bases between them. The CDR3 region is CASRGNTGELFF. CDR3 nucleotides: TGTGCCAGCAGGGGGAACACCGGGGAGCTGTTTTTT.

The chain is built from TRBV19 and TRBJ2-1; 7 nucleotides line up with TRBD1. This CDR3 contains 12 residues. Per germline, CDR1 LNHDA and CDR2 SQIVND (reference sequence). V was clipped by 7 bases and J by 10 bases; unmatched bases: 7. The CDR3 loop is CASTAGGWEQFF. In DNA form, the CDR3 reads TGTGCCAGTACCGCAGGGGGTTGGGAGCAGTTCTTC.

The V call is TRBV27, the J call TRBJ1-5; no firm D call. The CDR3 runs 14 residues. The V end lost 6 bases, the J end lost 2 bases, and 11 bases lay between the germline ends. The germline V gene encodes CDR1 MNHEY and CDR2 SMNVEV (reference sequence). The CDR3 loop is CASSPRVGNQPQHF. CDR3 bases: TGTGCCAGCAGCCCAAGGGTAGGCAATCAGCCCCAGCATTTT.

This clone was counted between two and nine times. Within the sample, other DNA sequences also encode this same CDR3. This chain links TRBV9 with TRBJ1-1, with D unresolved. The germline V gene encodes CDR1 SGDLS and CDR2 YYNGEE. The CDR3 totals 13 residues. V lost 0 bases to trimming and J lost 1 base, with 4 bases between them. In DNA form, the CDR3 reads TGTGCCAGCAGCGTAGGAAGGAACACTGAAGCTTTCTTT. Its protein is CASSVGRNTEAFF.

V gene TRBV7-2 combines with J gene TRBJ1-5; D may be TRBD1 (6 bases). CDR1 and CDR2 from the germline V gene are SGHTA and FQGNSA. Trimming took off 1 base at V and 2 bases at J, with 6 bases between the two ends. The CDR3 extends over 14 amino acids. The CDR3 region is CASSLDRGNQPQHF. Written as DNA, the CDR3 is TGTGCCAGCAGCTTAGACAGGGGCAATCAGCCCCAGCATTTT.

This clone occurred a few times. The rearrangement links TRBV7-2 to TRBJ1-5; 10 positions agree with TRBD1. Per the germline V gene, CDR1 is SGHTA and CDR2 is FQGNSA. This CDR3 region has 17 residues. V was pared by 5 bases and J by 1 base, with 8 bases of the junction left unmatched. This CDR3 reads CASSKGDRGRSNQPQHF. The CDR3 DNA reads as TGTGCCAGCAGCAAAGGGGACAGGGGACGAAGCAATCAGCCCCAGCATTTT.